This paragraph reports one T cell receptor (beta chain). The record originates from a study of blood T cell repertoires in COVID-19. Study as a whole: The origin of the acute and convalescent COVID-19 samples was the United States, Italy and Spain. Sources were T cells, B-cell-depleted T cells, or PBMCs; the material itself was cDNA or gDNA.

Cohort assignment relied on participant-reported clinical history. With V trimmed by 5 bases and J by 3 bases, 11 bases remained unmatched. This CDR3 is built from 17 residues. Germline assignment: CDR1 MDHEN and CDR2 SYDVKM. Using immunoSEQ multiplex PCR, the repertoire was profiled, and TCRdb retains in-frame clones only, with some absent. The sample yields around 270,000 clones, 80% to 90% seen once. The rearrangement links TRBV28 to TRBJ2-7, with TRBD1 identical over 12 bases. The sequenced sample consisted of PBMCs or T cells enriched from blood (not recorded which). This TCR was recovered from a woman in her thirties who had recovered from COVID-19. CDR3 in DNA: TGTGCCAGCAGTCCAGGGACAGGGGGCAGCGGAGACTACGAGCAGTACTTC. Amino acid sequence: CASSPGTGGSGDYEQYF.